Presented here are 26 T cell receptor beta chains from one specimen sequenced in a study of CD8 T cells in ankylosing spondylitis. Each CDR3 protein is one row after TCRdb ran MiXCR on the 5' RACE reads. Of about 250,000 distinct CDR3 sequences listed, 30% to 40% are singletons. Sequencing used blood, either unsorted or a sorted T cell fraction (not recorded which). These receptors came from a male donor with ankylosing spondylitis or in good health (not recorded which).

The gene calls are TRBV28 and TRBJ1-3; D unresolved. V dropped 6 bases and J dropped 6 bases, with 9 bases sitting between them. Germline CDR1 reads MDHEN; CDR2 reads SYDVKM. This CDR3 is built from 12 residues. The CDR3 DNA reads as TGTGCCAGCAGAACCTCCCAAAACACCATATATTTT. Translation: CASRTSQNTIYF.

The V call is TRBV4-1, the J call TRBJ2-7; D assignment may be TRBD1 or TRBD2 (5 bases each). Germline V gene lookup returns CDR1 MGHRA and CDR2 YSYEKL. The CDR3 covers 15 residues. V shed 3 bases and J shed 7 bases, with 19 bases lying between them. The CDR3: CASSQGRDAGLEQYF. In DNA, the CDR3 is TGCGCCAGCAGCCAGGGTCGGGACGCGGGTTTGGAGCAGTACTTC.

The V gene is TRBV3-1, the J gene TRBJ1-2, with a tentative D call TRBD1 (6 bases). The length of the CDR3 is 14 residues. The V gene lost 0 bases and the J gene lost 8 bases, with 13 bases spanning the gap. Germline V gives CDR1 LGHDT, CDR2 YNNKEL (reference sequence). CDR3 in DNA: TGTGCCAGCAGCCAAGATCTGGCAGGGGAGGGCTACACCTTC. It translates to CASSQDLAGEGYTF.

This clonotype was counted between two and nine times. The chain couples TRBV6-6 to TRBJ1-2; 8 positions match TRBD1. Germline values: CDR1 MNHNY, CDR2 SVGAGI (reference sequence). The CDR3 is 13 residues long. Unmatched junction bases numbered 2, after V lost 5 bases and J lost 3 bases. The CDR3 coding sequence is TGTGCCAGCAGTGGACAGGGCTACTATGGCTACACCTTC. This sequence encodes CASSGQGYYGYTF.

The V gene is TRBV27, the J gene TRBJ2-7; D is ambiguous. Trimming pared 0 bases from V and 5 bases from J, leaving 11 bases between. Germline values: CDR1 MNHEY, CDR2 SMNVEV (reference sequence). This CDR3 region has 14 residues. Here the CDR3 reads CASSLSLLTHEQYF. DNA for the CDR3: TGTGCCAGCAGTTTATCGTTGCTTACCCACGAGCAGTACTTC.

The J gene is TRBJ1-5, the V gene TRBV28; a weak D match, TRBD1 (6 bases). The ends were cut back, 5 bases at V and 7 bases at J, with 12 bases in the middle. Germline CDR1 MDHEN, CDR2 SYDVKM. The CDR3 is 13 amino acids. The CDR3 protein is CASSRGFGQPQHF. The CDR3 nucleotides are TGTGCCAGCAGTAGGGGGTTTGGGCAGCCCCAGCATTTT.

This clonotype has more than one count but fewer than ten. The chain joins TRBV29-1 to TRBJ2-5; D gene uncertain. Germline V gene data show CDR1 as SQVTM and CDR2 as ANQGSEA. The CDR3 is 12 amino acids. The germline V and J ends were trimmed by 7 bases and 7 bases, with 16 bases remaining between them. CDR3 residues: CSAPPVLGTQYF. DNA for the CDR3: TGCAGCGCCCCCCCCGTCCTAGGGACCCAGTACTTC.

This clonotype is a singleton in its sample. The chain uses TRBV15 and TRBJ1-1; D may be TRBD1 (6 bases). CDR1 is LNHNV and CDR2 is YYDKDF in the germline V gene (reference sequence). V lost 0 bases to trimming and J lost 3 bases, with 11 bases between them. CDR3 length equals 15 residues. The CDR3 coding sequence is TGTGCCACCAGCAGAGAGTGGGGGGGGCACACTGAAGCTTTCTTT. Its protein product is CATSREWGGHTEAFF.

V usage is TRBV12-3 or TRBV12-4 and J usage is TRBJ1-3; unclear D gene. Trimming left V 5 bases short and J 0 bases short, with 8 bases between. This CDR3 is 14 amino acids long. The CDR3: CASSPAASGNTIYF. CDR3 DNA sequence: TGTGCCAGCAGTCCTGCGGCCTCTGGAAACACCATATATTTT.

The V call is TRBV12-3 or TRBV12-4, the J call TRBJ1-5; 8 bases are a match to TRBD1. Trimming removed 8 bases from V and 6 bases from J; junction bases left unmatched: 15. This CDR3 is built from 16 residues. The CDR3: CASPAPRRGPSQPQHF. CDR3 DNA: TGTGCCAGCCCTGCGCCCCGCAGGGGGCCAAGTCAGCCCCAGCATTTT.

This clonotype was seen more than once but under ten times. This rearrangement joins TRBV7-2 to TRBJ2-2, with a possible D match to TRBD1 (6 bases). The germline V and J ends were trimmed by 1 base and 4 bases, with 10 bases remaining between them. Per germline, CDR1 SGHTA and CDR2 FQGNSA. The CDR3 length is 15 residues. The CDR3 loop is CASSLVDRPTGELFF. DNA for the CDR3: TGTGCCAGCAGCTTAGTGGACAGACCCACCGGGGAGCTGTTTTTT.

The V call is TRBV20-1, the J call TRBJ2-5, with D possibly being TRBD1 or TRBD2 (5 bases each). Germline-derived CDR1 and CDR2 are DFQATT and SNEGSKA (reference sequence). CDR3 size: 15 residues. Trimming cost V 4 bases and J 3 bases, with 18 bases left between them. The CDR3 spells CSATPLRDGEETQYF. The CDR3 DNA reads TGCAGTGCTACTCCTCTCCGGGACGGCGAAGAGACCCAGTACTTC.

The chain links TRBV20-1 to TRBJ2-5; D possibly corresponds to TRBD1 (6 bases). Germline CDR1 reads DFQATT; CDR2 reads SNEGSKA (reference sequence). V lost 1 base and J 9 bases, leaving 33 bases between the germline ends. The CDR3 extends over 19 amino acids. CDR3 in DNA: TGCAGTGCTAGAGGGGGCAAATTCTTGGTTGGCGGTCCGCAGGGGCCCCAGTACTTC. It specifies CSARGGKFLVGGPQGPQYF.

The chain uses TRBV12-3 or TRBV12-4 and TRBJ1-5; 8 positions agree with TRBD1. This CDR3 comprises 16 residues. V trimming: 4 bases; J trimming: 4 bases; junction bases outside the gene matches: 9. DNA of the CDR3: TGTGCCAGCAGTTCAACCGGTGGGACAGGAAATCAGCCCCAGCATTTT. Its protein product is CASSSTGGTGNQPQHF.

This clonotype was seen at least ten times. The chain is built from TRBV20-1 and TRBJ2-5; D may be TRBD2 (7 bases). The CDR3 contains 14 residues. Germline-derived CDR1 and CDR2 are DFQATT and SNEGSKA (reference sequence). Trimming left V 5 bases short and J 2 bases short, with 15 bases between. The CDR3 loop reads CSAWGGGTQETQYF. The CDR3 DNA sequence: TGCAGTGCTTGGGGGGGCGGTACTCAAGAGACCCAGTACTTC.

This rearrangement joins TRBV5-1 to TRBJ1-1; 12 bases agree with TRBD1. Looked up from germline, CDR1 is SGHRS and CDR2 is YFSETQ. With V trimmed by 1 base and J by 4 bases, 5 bases remained unmatched. This CDR3 is built from 16 residues. The chain's CDR3 is CASSLMGQGASTEAFF. The DNA for the CDR3 is TGCGCCAGCAGCTTGATGGGACAGGGGGCGAGCACTGAAGCTTTCTTT.

This chain links TRBV7-9 with TRBJ2-7; D uncertain. V lost 4 bases and J 4 bases, leaving 8 bases between the germline ends. This CDR3 has 12 amino acids. Germline values: CDR1 SEHNR, CDR2 FQNEAQ (reference sequence). CDR3 protein: CASSSDRYEQYF. DNA of the CDR3: TGTGCCAGCAGCTCTGACCGGTACGAGCAGTACTTC.

The V gene is TRBV4-2, the J gene TRBJ1-1, with D possibly being TRBD1 (6 bases). The V end lost 6 bases, the J end lost 1 base, and 18 bases lay between the germline ends. Germline V gene sequence: CDR1 LGHNA, CDR2 YNFKEQ. The CDR3 is 16 amino acids. CDR3 in amino acids: CASRGEGGRANTEAFF. CDR3 bases: TGTGCCAGCAGGGGAGAGGGGGGTCGGGCGAACACTGAAGCTTTCTTT.

This clonotype came up a few times. The genes are TRBV11-2 and TRBJ2-7; a weak D match, TRBD2 (6 bases). With 1 base removed from V and 2 bases from J, the gap between germline ends came to 12 bases. CDR1 is SGHAT, CDR2 FQNNGV, per germline. The CDR3 is 15 amino acids. CDR3 residues: CASSLAPGLTYEQYF. The DNA for the CDR3 is TGTGCCAGCAGCTTAGCCCCGGGACTGACCTACGAGCAGTACTTC.

This chain joins TRBV6-6 and TRBJ2-1; no clear D. The V gene lost 6 bases and the J gene lost 14 bases, with 17 bases spanning the gap. CDR1 and CDR2 from the germline V gene are MNHNY and SVGAGI (reference sequence). The CDR3 has 12 residues. DNA for the CDR3: TGTGCCAGCAGCGCTACACAAGGCGAGGAGTTCTTC. It translates to CASSATQGEEFF.

This clonotype was counted between two and nine times. This chain connects TRBV7-9 to TRBJ1-2; D call uncertain. Germline V gene lookup returns CDR1 SEHNR and CDR2 FQNEAQ (reference sequence). Trimming pared 0 bases from V and 8 bases from J, leaving 16 bases between. The CDR3 loop spans 15 amino acids. CDR3 bases: TGTGCCAGCAGCTTAGCGGGCGGGCAAAAGGACGGCTACACCTTC. Its translation: CASSLAGGQKDGYTF.

The J gene is TRBJ2-7, the V gene TRBV20-1; TRBD1 matches at 9 bases. The V gene's germline CDR1 is DFQATT and CDR2 SNEGSKA (reference sequence). With 5 bases clipped from V and 3 bases from J, the junction kept 5 bases outside the gene matches. The CDR3 covers 13 residues. CDR3 in amino acids: CSAVGQGLYEQYF. In DNA form, the CDR3 reads TGCAGTGCTGTGGGACAGGGTCTCTACGAGCAGTACTTC.

The chain links TRBV5-1 to TRBJ2-1; D is uncertain. Looked up from germline, CDR1 is SGHRS and CDR2 is YFSETQ. The CDR3 runs 13 residues. Trimming removed 0 bases from V and 10 bases from J, with 11 bases in between. In nucleotides, the CDR3 is TGCGCCAGCAGCTTGGGATACCGTGGGGAGCAGTTCTTC. It translates to CASSLGYRGEQFF.

V gene TRBV19 combines with J gene TRBJ2-7; 8 nucleotides match TRBD1. The germline gives CDR1 LNHDA, CDR2 SQIVND (reference sequence). The CDR3 runs to 14 residues. J lost 7 bases, V lost 2 bases, and 7 bases had no gene match. The CDR3 is CASSISRTGFEQYF. The CDR3 DNA is TGTGCCAGTAGTATATCCCGGACAGGGTTTGAGCAGTACTTC.

The chain carries TRBV12-3 or TRBV12-4 and TRBJ2-5; D is uncertain. The CDR3 consists of 14 residues. Trimming removed 7 bases at V and 0 bases at J, with 12 bases between. The CDR3 nucleotides are TGTGCCAGCACTGAAACCCTGTACCAAGAGACCCAGTACTTC. It yields the protein CASTETLYQETQYF.

This clonotype was seen more than once but under ten times. The gene calls are TRBV20-1 and TRBJ2-1; 7 bases agree with TRBD2. J was trimmed by 15 bases and V by 5 bases; bases with no gene match: 4. The CDR3 totals 9 residues. Germline-derived CDR1 and CDR2 are DFQATT and SNEGSKA (reference sequence). The CDR3: CSAPGEGFF. The CDR3, as DNA: TGCAGTGCTCCGGGGGAGGGGTTCTTC.